The present T cell receptor (beta chain) was sequenced within a study of blood T cell repertoires in COVID-19. The repertoire was sequenced with immunoSEQ multiplex PCR; TCRdb's copy has only in-frame clones and lacks some. In the table there are under 130,000 clones, around nine tenths of which are singletons. This CDR3 is built from 15 residues. The V segment lost 2 bases and the J segment 6 bases; nucleotides outside the gene matches: 9. The germline V gene encodes CDR1 KGHSH and CDR2 LQKENI. Source material: peripheral blood. The chain recombines TRBV18 with TRBJ1-2; 7 positions agree with TRBD1. This receptor was identified in a woman older than 75 in a cohort sampled during active COVID-19. The CDR3 nucleotides are TGTGCCAGCTCACCAACTCAGGGGGATTCGGATGGCTACACCTTC. Translated, it gives CASSPTQGDSDGYTF.